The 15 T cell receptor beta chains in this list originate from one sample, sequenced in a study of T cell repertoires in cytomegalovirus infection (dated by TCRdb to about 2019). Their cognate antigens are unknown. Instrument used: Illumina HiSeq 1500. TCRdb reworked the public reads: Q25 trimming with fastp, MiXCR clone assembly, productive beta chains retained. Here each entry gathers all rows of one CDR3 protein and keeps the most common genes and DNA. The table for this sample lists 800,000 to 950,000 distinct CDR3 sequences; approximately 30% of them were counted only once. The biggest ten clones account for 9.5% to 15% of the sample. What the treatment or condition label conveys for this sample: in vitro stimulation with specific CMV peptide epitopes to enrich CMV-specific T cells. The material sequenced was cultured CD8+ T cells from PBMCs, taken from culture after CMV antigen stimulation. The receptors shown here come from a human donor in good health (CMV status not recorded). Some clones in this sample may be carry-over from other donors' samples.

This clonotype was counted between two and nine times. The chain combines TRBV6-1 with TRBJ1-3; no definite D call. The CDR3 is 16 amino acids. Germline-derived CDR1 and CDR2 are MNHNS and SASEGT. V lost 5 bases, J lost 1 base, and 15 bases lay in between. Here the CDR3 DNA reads TGTGCCAGCAGTTATTTAGGGCCTGGTTCTGGAAACACCATATATTTT. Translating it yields CASSYLGPGSGNTIYF.

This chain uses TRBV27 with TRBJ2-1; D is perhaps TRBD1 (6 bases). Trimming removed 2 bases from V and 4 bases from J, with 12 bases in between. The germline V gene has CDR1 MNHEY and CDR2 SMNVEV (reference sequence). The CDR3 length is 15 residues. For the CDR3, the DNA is TGTGCCAGCAGTTTAACTCGGACAGCTTACAATGAGCAGTTCTTC. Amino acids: CASSLTRTAYNEQFF.

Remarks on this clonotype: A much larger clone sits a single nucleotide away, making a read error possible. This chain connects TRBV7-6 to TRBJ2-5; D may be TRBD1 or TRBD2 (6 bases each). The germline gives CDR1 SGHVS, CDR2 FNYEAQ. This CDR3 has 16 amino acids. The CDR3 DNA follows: TGTGACAGCAGCTTAGCGAACGGGGGCCGCCAAGAGACCCAGTACTTC. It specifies CDSSLANGGRQETQYF.

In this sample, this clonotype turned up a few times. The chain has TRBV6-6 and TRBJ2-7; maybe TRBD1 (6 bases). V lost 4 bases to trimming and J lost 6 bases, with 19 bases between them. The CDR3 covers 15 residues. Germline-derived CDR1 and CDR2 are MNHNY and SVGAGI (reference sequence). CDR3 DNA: TGTGCCAGCAGTTCTTGGGACACCAGGGAAATCGAGCAGTACTTC. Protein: CASSSWDTREIEQYF.

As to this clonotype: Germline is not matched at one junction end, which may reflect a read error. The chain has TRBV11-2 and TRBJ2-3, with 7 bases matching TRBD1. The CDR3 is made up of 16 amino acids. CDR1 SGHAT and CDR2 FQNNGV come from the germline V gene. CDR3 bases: TGTGCCAACAGCCCGCCTTTGGACAGGCTGGCAGATACGCAGTATTTT. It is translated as CANSPPLDRLADTQYF.

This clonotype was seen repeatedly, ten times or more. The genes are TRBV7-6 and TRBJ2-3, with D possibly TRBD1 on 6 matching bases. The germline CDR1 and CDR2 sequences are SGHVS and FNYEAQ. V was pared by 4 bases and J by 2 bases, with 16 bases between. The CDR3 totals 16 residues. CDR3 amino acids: CASSSRDKPYTDTQYF. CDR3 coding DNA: TGTGCCAGCAGCTCCCGGGACAAGCCCTACACAGATACGCAGTATTTT.

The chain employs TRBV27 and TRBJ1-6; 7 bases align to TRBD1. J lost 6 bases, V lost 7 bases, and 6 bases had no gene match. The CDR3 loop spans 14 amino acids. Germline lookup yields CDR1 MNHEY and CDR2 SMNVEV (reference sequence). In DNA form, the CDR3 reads TGTGCCAGCAATACGGGACAGACTAATTCACCCCTCCACTTT. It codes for CASNTGQTNSPLHF.

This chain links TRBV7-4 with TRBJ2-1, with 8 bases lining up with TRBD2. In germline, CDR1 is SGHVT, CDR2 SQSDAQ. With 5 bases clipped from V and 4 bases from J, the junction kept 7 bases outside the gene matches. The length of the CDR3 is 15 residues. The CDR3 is CASSAEAGGYNEQFF. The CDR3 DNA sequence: TGTGCCAGCAGCGCGGAGGCGGGAGGATACAATGAGCAGTTCTTC.

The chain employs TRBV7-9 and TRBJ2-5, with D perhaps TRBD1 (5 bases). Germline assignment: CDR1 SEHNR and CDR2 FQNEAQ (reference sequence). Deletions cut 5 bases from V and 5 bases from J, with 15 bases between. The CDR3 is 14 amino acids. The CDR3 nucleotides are TGTGCCAGCAGCATACCAGGGTTAAGTGAGACCCAGTACTTC. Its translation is CASSIPGLSETQYF.

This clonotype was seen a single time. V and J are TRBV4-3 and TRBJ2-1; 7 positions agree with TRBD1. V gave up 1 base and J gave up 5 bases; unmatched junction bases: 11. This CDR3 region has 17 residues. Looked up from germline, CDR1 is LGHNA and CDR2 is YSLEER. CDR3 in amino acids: CASSQVLHRGPHNEQFF. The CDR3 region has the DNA TGCGCCAGCAGCCAAGTTCTCCACAGGGGCCCCCACAATGAGCAGTTCTTC.

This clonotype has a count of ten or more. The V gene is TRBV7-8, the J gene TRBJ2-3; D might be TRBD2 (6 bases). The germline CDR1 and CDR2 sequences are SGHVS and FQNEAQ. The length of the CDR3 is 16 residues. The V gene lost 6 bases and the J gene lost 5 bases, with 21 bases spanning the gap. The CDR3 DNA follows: TGTGCCAGCAGACCTTTCGCGACGGGGGATGGAGATACGCAGTATTTT. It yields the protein CASRPFATGDGDTQYF. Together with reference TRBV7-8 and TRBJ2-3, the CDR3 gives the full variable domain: GAGVSQSPRYKVAKRGQDVALRCDPISGHVSLFWYQQALGQGPEFLTYFQNEAQLDKSGLPSDRFFAERPEGSVSTLKIQRTQQEDSAVYLCASRPFATGDGDTQYFGPGTRLTVL.

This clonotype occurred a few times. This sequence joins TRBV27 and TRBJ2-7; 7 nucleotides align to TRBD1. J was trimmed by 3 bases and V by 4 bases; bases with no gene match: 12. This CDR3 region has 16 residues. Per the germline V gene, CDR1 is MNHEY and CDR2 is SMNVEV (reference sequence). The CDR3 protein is CASSSHDRVVYYEQYF. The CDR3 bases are TGTGCCAGCAGTTCCCACGACAGGGTGGTCTACTACGAGCAGTACTTC.

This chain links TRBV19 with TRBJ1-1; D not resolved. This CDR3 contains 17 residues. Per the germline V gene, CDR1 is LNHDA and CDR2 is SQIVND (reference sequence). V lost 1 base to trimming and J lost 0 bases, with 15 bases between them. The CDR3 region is CASSIVAGLPMNTEAFF. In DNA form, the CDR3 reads TGTGCCAGTAGTATAGTCGCCGGACTCCCCATGAACACTGAAGCTTTCTTT.

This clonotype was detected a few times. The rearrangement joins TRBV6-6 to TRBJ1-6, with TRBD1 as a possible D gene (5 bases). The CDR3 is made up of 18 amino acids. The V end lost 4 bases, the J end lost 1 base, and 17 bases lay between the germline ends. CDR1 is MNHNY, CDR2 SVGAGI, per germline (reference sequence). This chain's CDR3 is CASSSLAGAVSYNSPLHF. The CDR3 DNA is TGTGCCAGCAGTTCCCTCGCTGGGGCCGTGTCCTATAATTCACCCCTCCACTTT.

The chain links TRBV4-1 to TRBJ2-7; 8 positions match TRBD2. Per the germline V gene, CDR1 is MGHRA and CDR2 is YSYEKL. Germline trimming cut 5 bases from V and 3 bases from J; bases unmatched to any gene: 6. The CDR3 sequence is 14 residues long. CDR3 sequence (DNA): TGCGCCAGCAGCTTTAAGCGGGGGAGCTACGAGCAGTACTTC. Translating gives CASSFKRGSYEQYF.